This T cell receptor (beta chain) was sequenced during a study of T cell responses to AZD1222 COVID-19 vaccine. Broader study findings: Targets within unmutated variant regions were reportedly found for nearly half of spike-specific TCRs. The span of vaccine-associated CD4 TCRs extended across spike, with dominance at 160-218 and 743-854. There were mostly white British donors and more females than males, and clonal diversity was possibly underestimated.

Pooled together were second doses at about 4 or about 12 weeks. There are 11 residues in the CDR3. Trimming removed 4 bases from V and 7 bases from J, with 8 bases in between. Looked up from germline, CDR1 is SGHTA and CDR2 is FQGNSA. Clones were sequenced by immunoSEQ multiplex PCR, and TCRdb holds only the in-frame ones, with some missing. This table holds some 84,000 clones, over 75% found once. As concerns this clone: The target antigen is unknown.

This TCR was sampled from an adult who received the AZD1222 COVID-19 vaccine. The V gene is TRBV7-2, the J gene TRBJ2-7; unclear D gene. The sequencing here drew on peripheral blood, taken 28 days after the second AZD1222 dose. The CDR3 protein is CASSSRKEQYF. Here the CDR3 DNA reads TGTGCCAGCAGCTCCCGTAAAGAGCAGTACTTC.